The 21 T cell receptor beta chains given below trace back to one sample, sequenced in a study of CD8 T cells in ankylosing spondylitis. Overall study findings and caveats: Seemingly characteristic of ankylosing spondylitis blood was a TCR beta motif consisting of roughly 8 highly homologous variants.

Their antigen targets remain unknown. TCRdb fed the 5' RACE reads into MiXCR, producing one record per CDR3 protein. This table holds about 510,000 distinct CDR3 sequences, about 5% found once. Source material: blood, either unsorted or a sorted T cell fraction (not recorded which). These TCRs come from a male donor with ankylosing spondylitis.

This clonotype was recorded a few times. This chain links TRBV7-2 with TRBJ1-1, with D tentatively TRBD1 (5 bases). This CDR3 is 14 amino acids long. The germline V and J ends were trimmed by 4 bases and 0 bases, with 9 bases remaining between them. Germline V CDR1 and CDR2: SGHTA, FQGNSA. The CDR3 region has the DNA TGTGCCAGCAGCTCCCCCAGGGTGAACACTGAAGCTTTCTTT. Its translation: CASSSPRVNTEAFF.

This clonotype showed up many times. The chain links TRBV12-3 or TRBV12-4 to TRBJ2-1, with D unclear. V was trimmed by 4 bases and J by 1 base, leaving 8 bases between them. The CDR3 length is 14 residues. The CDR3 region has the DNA TGTGCCAGCAGTTCGACGGATTCCTACAATGAGCAGTTCTTC. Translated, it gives CASSSTDSYNEQFF.

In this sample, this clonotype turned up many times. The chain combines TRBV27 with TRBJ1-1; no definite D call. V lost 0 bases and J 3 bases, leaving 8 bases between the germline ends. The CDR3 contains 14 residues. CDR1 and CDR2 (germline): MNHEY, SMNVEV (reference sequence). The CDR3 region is CASSLSLGYTEAFF. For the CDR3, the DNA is TGTGCCAGCAGTTTATCGTTGGGGTACACTGAAGCTTTCTTT.

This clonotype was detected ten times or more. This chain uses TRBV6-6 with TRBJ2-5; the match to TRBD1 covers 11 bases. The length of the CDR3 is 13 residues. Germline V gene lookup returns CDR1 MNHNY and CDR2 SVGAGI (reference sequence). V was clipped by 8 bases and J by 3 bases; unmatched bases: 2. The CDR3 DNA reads TGTGCCAGCCGGGACAGGGGGAAAGAGACCCAGTACTTC. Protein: CASRDRGKETQYF.

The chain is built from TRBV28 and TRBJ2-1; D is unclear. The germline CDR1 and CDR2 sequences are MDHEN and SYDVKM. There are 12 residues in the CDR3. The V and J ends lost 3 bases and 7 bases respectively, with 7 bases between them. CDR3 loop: CASSFPPNEQFF. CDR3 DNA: TGTGCCAGCAGTTTTCCCCCAAATGAGCAGTTCTTC.

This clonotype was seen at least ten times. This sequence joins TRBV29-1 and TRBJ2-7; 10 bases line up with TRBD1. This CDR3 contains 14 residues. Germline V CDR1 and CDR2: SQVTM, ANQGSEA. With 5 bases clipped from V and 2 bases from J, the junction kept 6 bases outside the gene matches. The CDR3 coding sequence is TGCAGCGTTTTAGATGGACAGGGGGCCTACGAGCAGTACTTC. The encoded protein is CSVLDGQGAYEQYF.

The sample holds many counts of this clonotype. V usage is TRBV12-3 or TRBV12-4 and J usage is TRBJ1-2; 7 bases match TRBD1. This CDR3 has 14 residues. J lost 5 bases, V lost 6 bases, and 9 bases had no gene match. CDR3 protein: CASSRGQGGYGYTF. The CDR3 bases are TGTGCCAGCAGCCGGGGGCAGGGGGGATATGGCTACACCTTC.

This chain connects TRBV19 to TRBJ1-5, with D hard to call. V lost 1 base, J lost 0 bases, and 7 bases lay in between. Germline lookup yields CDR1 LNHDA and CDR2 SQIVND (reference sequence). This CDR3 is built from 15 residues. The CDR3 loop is CASSIGAYSNQPQHF. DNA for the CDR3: TGTGCCAGTAGTATAGGGGCATATAGCAATCAGCCCCAGCATTTT.

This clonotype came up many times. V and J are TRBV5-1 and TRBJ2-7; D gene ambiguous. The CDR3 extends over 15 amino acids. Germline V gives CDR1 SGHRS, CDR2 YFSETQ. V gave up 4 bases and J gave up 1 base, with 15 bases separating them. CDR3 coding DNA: TGCGCCAGCAGCCCTCAGAGTAGCTCGTCCTACGAGCAGTACTTC. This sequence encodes CASSPQSSSSYEQYF.

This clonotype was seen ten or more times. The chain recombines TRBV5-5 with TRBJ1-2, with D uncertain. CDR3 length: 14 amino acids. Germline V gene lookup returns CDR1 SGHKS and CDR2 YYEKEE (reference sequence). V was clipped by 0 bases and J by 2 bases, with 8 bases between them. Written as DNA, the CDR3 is TGTGCCAGCAGCTTGGGGAGATCGAACTATGGCTACACCTTC. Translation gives CASSLGRSNYGYTF.

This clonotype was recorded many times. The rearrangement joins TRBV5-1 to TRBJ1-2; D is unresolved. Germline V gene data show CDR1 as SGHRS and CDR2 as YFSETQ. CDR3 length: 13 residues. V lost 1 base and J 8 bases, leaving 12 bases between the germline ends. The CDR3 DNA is TGCGCCAGCAGCTTGTGGAGGGATAGGGGCTACACCTTC. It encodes CASSLWRDRGYTF.

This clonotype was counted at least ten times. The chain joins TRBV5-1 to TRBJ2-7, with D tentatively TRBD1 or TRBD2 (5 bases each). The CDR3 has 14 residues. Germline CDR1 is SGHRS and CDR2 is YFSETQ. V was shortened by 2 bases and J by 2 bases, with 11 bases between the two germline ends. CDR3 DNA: TGCGCCAGCAGCTTAGATGGGGGACCCTACGAGCAGTACTTC. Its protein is CASSLDGGPYEQYF.

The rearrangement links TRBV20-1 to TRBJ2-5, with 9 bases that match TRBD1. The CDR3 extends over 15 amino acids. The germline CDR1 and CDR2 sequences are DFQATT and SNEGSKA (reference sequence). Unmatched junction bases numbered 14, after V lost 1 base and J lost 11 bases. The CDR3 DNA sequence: TGCAGTGCTAGAGTGCGACAGGGGGTCCGTGGGGGACAGTACTTC. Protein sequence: CSARVRQGVRGGQYF.

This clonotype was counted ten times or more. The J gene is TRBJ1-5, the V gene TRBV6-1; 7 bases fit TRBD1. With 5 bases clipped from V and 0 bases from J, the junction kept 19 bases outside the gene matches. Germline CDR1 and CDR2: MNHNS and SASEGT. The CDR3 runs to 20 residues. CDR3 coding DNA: TGTGCCAGCAGTCAATACAGTCCCGGGACAGTGTTGAGTAGCAATCAGCCCCAGCATTTT. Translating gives CASSQYSPGTVLSSNQPQHF.

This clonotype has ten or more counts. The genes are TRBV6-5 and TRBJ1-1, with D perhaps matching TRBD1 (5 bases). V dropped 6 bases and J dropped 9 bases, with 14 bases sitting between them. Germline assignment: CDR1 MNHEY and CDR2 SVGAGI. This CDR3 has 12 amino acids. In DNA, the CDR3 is TGTGCCAGCAGAGACAGAGGGGAACAAGCTTTCTTT. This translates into CASRDRGEQAFF.

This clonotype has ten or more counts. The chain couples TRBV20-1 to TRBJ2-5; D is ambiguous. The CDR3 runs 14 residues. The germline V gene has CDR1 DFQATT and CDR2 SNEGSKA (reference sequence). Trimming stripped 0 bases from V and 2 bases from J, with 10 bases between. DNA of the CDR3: TGCAGTGCTAGAGATTTGGTCAGACAAGAGACCCAGTACTTC. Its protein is CSARDLVRQETQYF.

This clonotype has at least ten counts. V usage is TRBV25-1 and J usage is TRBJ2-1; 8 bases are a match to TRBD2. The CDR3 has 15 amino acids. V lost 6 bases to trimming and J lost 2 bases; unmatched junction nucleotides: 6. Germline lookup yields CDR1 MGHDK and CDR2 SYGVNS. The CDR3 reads CASRRSGGTYNEQFF. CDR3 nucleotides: TGTGCCAGCAGACGGAGCGGGGGCACCTACAATGAGCAGTTCTTC.

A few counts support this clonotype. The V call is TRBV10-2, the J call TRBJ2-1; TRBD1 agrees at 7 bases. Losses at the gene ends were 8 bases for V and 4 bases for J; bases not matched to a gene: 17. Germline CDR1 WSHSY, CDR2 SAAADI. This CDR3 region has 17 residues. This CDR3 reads CASRLLKGQGVYNEQFF. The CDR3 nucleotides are TGCGCCAGCCGACTGTTAAAGGGGCAGGGGGTGTACAATGAGCAGTTCTTC.

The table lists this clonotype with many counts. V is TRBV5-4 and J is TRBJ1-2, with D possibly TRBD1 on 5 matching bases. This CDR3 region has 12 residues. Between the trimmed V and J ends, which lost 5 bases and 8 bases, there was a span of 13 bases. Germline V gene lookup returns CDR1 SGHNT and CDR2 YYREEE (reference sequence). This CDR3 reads CASRDDSFGYTF. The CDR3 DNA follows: TGTGCCAGCAGAGACGACAGCTTCGGCTACACCTTC.

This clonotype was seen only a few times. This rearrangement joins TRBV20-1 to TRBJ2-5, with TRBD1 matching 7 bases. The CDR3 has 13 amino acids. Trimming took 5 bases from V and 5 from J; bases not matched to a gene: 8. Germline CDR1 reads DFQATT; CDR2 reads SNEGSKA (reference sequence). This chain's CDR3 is CSARYRGRETQYF. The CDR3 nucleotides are TGCAGTGCTCGTTACAGGGGCCGGGAGACCCAGTACTTC.

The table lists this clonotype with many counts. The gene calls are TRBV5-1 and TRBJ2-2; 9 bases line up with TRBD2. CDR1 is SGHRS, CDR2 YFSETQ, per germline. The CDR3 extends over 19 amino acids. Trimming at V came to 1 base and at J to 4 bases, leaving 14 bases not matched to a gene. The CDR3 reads CASSLPSGDARLTTGELFF. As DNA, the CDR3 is TGCGCCAGCAGCTTGCCTAGCGGGGACGCCCGATTAACCACCGGGGAGCTGTTTTTT.